This T cell receptor (beta chain) was recorded in a study of T-cell reconstitution after alpha-beta-depleted transplantation in children. General study findings and limits: Once a year had passed after transplant, T-cell counts and diversity came mostly from newly produced T cells. The origin of alpha-beta T cells about two months after transplant was reportedly several hundred expanded graft clones. Recipient T cells and thymic progenitors that survived were the source of the high TCRbeta diversity seen at day 60 in some patients.

CDR1 and CDR2 (germline): DFQATT, SNEGSKA (reference sequence). The CDR3 loop spans 14 amino acids. The V gene end was trimmed by 6 bases and the J gene end by 7 bases; junction bases not matched to a gene: 7. For this clonotype: Its antigen is not identified.

Researchers prepared the TCRbeta library using unique molecular identifiers, the study reports. TCRdb passed the PCR reads through MiXCR, listing each CDR3 protein once. The table has fewer than 700,000 distinct CDR3 sequences, roughly 23% seen once. The gene calls are TRBV20-1 and TRBJ2-1; 12 bases map to TRBD2. This receptor was identified in a boy less than two years old who had a stem cell transplant for acute myeloid leukemia, so the T cells may come from the graft donor. Sequenced here: PBMCs, mostly from graft donor cells, sampled 360 days after TCRalphabeta/CD19-depleted stem cell transplant. Here the CDR3 reads CSAAGTSGPNEQFF. In nucleotides, the CDR3 is TGCAGTGCAGCCGGGACTAGCGGGCCTAATGAGCAGTTCTTC.